This T cell receptor (beta chain) was identified during a study of a mutant IDH1 vaccine in newly diagnosed glioma. Stated time point: week 35, safety follow-up. Vaccinated patients received 300 ug of mutant IDH1 20-mer peptide per dose, with topical imiquimod. About this clone itself: No antigen is known for it.

Measured with immunoSEQ multiplex PCR; TCRdb has only the in-frame clones, and not every one. The table shows around 44,000 clones, with roughly 80% occurring only once. Germline CDR1 SGHRS, CDR2 YFSETQ. Trimming removed 4 bases at V and 2 bases at J, with 15 bases between. The CDR3 is 16 amino acids. The chain carries TRBV5-1 and TRBJ1-4, with D uncertain. The sample in question was PBMCs, obtained from a glioma patient whose treatment included an IDH1 peptide vaccine. This receptor was taken from a man aged 35-49 years with glioma. CDR3 sequence: CASSPFPPTTNEKLFF. CDR3 coding DNA: TGCGCCAGCAGCCCCTTTCCACCGACGACTAATGAAAAACTGTTTTTT.